This paragraph covers one T cell receptor (beta chain) sequence. Its antigen is undetermined. Researchers took RNA transcripts and amplified TCR beta CDR3 regions from them. Second-round multiplex PCR followed a first-round RT-PCR using HTBI primers. TCRdb recomputed calls from the multiplex PCR reads with MiXCR, one row per CDR3 protein. The table lists roughly 1.1 million distinct CDR3 sequences, about 38% of them singletons. This entry is derived from a study of Graves' ophthalmopathy and Graves' hyperthyroidism. Enrollment excluded any patients with other autoimmune diseases, uncontrolled infections, pregnancy or lactation. Establishment of the diagnosis relied upon clinical symptoms, serum thyroxine, TRAb, thyroid ultrasound and orbital computed tomography. Germline V lookup: CDR1 DFQATT, CDR2 SNEGSKA (reference sequence). The CDR3 is made up of 13 amino acids. The V end was cut by 2 bases, the J end by 5 bases, with 9 bases between.

General study points: Blood shared most expanded thyroid clonotypes above 0.001 frequency.

The gene calls are TRBV20-1 and TRBJ2-2; D ambiguous. Input material: peripheral blood or thyroid tissue (not recorded which). The clonotype comes from an adult man with Graves' hyperthyroidism. Here the CDR3 DNA reads TGCAGTGCTAGAAGGCTGGGGACCGGGGAGCTGTTTTTT. Residues: CSARRLGTGELFF.